One sample yielded the 5 T cell receptor beta chains listed below, sequenced in a study of control samples from healthy donors and cancer patients. The data were produced by immunoSEQ multiplex PCR, yet TCRdb's version contains in-frame clones alone and is incomplete. The data contain 70,000 or so clones, over 75% of them singletons. Sequenced sample: blood. Source of these receptors: a man aged 45-60 years in good health.

The rearrangement links TRBV28 to TRBJ1-2, with 7 nucleotides matching TRBD1. CDR1 is MDHEN and CDR2 is SYDVKM in the germline V gene. V shed 8 bases, J shed 7 bases, and the junction held 10 bases outside the gene matches. CDR3 length equals 13 residues. CDR3 DNA: TGTGCCAGCGGTACAGGGGTTTCAATTGGCTACACCTTC. Its translation: CASGTGVSIGYTF.

The V and J genes are TRBV2 and TRBJ2-5; 10 bases map to TRBD2. The V and J ends lost 2 bases and 0 bases, in that order; junction bases with no gene match: 12. Germline CDR1 and CDR2: SNHLY and FYNNEI. The CDR3 consists of 19 residues. CDR3 amino acids: CASSEQPSGGLTYQETQYF. The CDR3 nucleotides are TGTGCCAGCAGTGAACAGCCTAGCGGGGGCCTTACGTACCAAGAGACCCAGTACTTC.

The V gene is TRBV27, the J gene TRBJ2-1; 7 bases map to TRBD2. CDR1 and CDR2 from the germline V gene are MNHEY and SMNVEV (reference sequence). The CDR3 totals 12 residues. The V segment lost 2 bases and the J segment 10 bases; nucleotides outside the gene matches: 2. DNA for the CDR3: TGTGCCAGCAGTTTAGTGCGGGGGGAGCAGTTCTTC. It yields the protein CASSLVRGEQFF.

The gene calls are TRBV6-2 or TRBV6-3 and TRBJ2-2, with 8 positions matching TRBD1. Germline V lookup: CDR1 MNHEY, CDR2 SVGEGT. CDR3 length: 15 residues. Losses at the gene ends were 5 bases for V and 3 bases for J; bases not matched to a gene: 5. CDR3 in amino acids: CASSGGQDYTGELFF. CDR3 bases: TGTGCCAGCAGTGGGGGACAGGACTACACCGGGGAGCTGTTTTTT.

This clone was seen a few times. The V and J genes are TRBV6-2 or TRBV6-3 and TRBJ2-1; possibly TRBD2 for D (5 bases). This CDR3 is built from 13 residues. The germline V gene has CDR1 MNHEY and CDR2 SVGEGT. The V and J ends lost 4 bases and 4 bases respectively, with 8 bases between them. Here the CDR3 reads CASSSGVYNEQFF. The CDR3 DNA reads as TGTGCCAGCAGTTCCGGGGTTTACAATGAGCAGTTCTTC.